A selection of T cell receptor beta chains follows, all from one sample in a study of molecular identifiers for immune sequencing clone quantification. TCRdb re-analysed the PCR reads in MiXCR, keeping a single row per CDR3 protein. Of approximately 680,000 distinct CDR3 sequences listed, roughly 25% were seen once; the top ten hold 0.78%. Sequencing was done on a sample of naive CD8+ T cells from blood, with Jurkat cell RNA spiked in. These receptors originate from a human donor in good health. Some libraries in this study had Jurkat cell RNA spiked in. The CDR3 runs from the conserved cysteine through the conserved F or W. Fields, in order: J gene, D gene, clone size, V gene, CDR3 length, CDR3 DNA, CDR3 protein. D genes are given only for firm matches. Rows give clone size only sometimes, using once, few, many, or a class for an expanded clone.

TRBJ2-2	NA	NA	TRBV7-8	16	TGTGCCAGCAGCTTTTTCGGGGACATCGAGACCGGGGAGCTGTTTTTT	CASSFFGDIETGELFF
TRBJ2-3	NA	few	TRBV4-3	22	TGCGCCAGCAGCCAAAATAATCCGCTTTGGGGGGGGGCTCCCTCTAAGGCAGATACGCAGTATTTT	CASSQNNPLWGGAPSKADTQYF
TRBJ2-7	NA	few	TRBV19	15	TGTGCCAGTAGTATAGATCTATCAGAGGTCTACGAGCAGTACTTC	CASSIDLSEVYEQYF
TRBJ2-1	NA	NA	TRBV19	12	TGTGCCAGTAGTATGCTAGGGGTTGAGCAGTTCTTC	CASSMLGVEQFF
TRBJ2-1	TRBD2	NA	TRBV7-9	16	TGTGCCAGCAGCCCCAACACGGGAGGGTCCTACAATGAGCAGTTCTTC	CASSPNTGGSYNEQFF
TRBJ2-7	TRBD1	NA	TRBV24-1	10	TGTGCCACCGACAGGGATCCCCCGTACTTC	CATDRDPPYF
TRBJ2-6	NA	NA	TRBV27	17	TGTGCCAGCAGTTTTCTCTCCTCGAGCTCTGGGGCCAACGTCCTGACTTTC	CASSFLSSSSGANVLTF
TRBJ2-5	NA	few	TRBV7-9	13	TGTGCCAGCAGCTTGTCCATGAAAGAGACCCAGTACTTC	CASSLSMKETQYF
TRBJ2-1	NA	NA	TRBV4-3	14	TGCGCCAGCAGGGTAGCGGCCTCTTACAATGAGCAGTTCTTC	CASRVAASYNEQFF
TRBJ2-7	NA	NA	TRBV4-1	15	TGCGCCAGCAGCCAAGATATCCTCAGCTCCTACGAGCAGTACTTC	CASSQDILSSYEQYF
TRBJ2-5	TRBD2	few	TRBV30	15	TGTGCCTGGAGTGTAGCGGGGGGGCCTCAAGAGACCCAGTACTTC	CAWSVAGGPQETQYF
TRBJ1-1	NA	many	TRBV4-3	13	TGCGCCAGCAGCTTACCAGGGGTGACTGAAGCTTTCTTT	CASSLPGVTEAFF
TRBJ1-2	TRBD1	NA	TRBV12-3/TRBV12-4	15	TGTGCCAGCAGTTGGGACAGGGTAACCCCTTATGGCTACACCTTC	CASSWDRVTPYGYTF
TRBJ2-7	TRBD2	NA	TRBV19	16	TGTGCCAGTAGTATAGCCGGGACTAGCGGGAACTACGAGCAGTACTTC	CASSIAGTSGNYEQYF
TRBJ2-5	TRBD2	NA	TRBV12-3/TRBV12-4	15	TGTGCCAGCAGGCACAGACTAGCGGGGGAAGAGACCCTGTACTTC	CASRHRLAGEETLYF
TRBJ2-3	TRBD1	many	TRBV10-3	13	TGTGCCATCAGCCACGGACAGGAACCTACGCAGTATTTT	CAISHGQEPTQYF
TRBJ2-7	NA	once	TRBV7-9	15	TGTGCCAGCAGCTTCGAGGGGGGACTCAGGTACGAGCAGCACTTC	CASSFEGGLRYEQHF
TRBJ2-3	TRBD2	many	TRBV5-1	17	TGCGCCAGCAGCTTTGGACTAGCGGGGGCAATCACAGATACGCAGTATTTT	CASSFGLAGAITDTQYF
TRBJ1-4	NA	NA	TRBV4-1	15	TGCGCCAGCAGCCATTTTGGGGCTAGAGCGGAAAAACTGTTTTTT	CASSHFGARAEKLFF
TRBJ1-2	NA	NA	TRBV27	13	TGTGCCAGCAGTTTTGGAGTCCACTATGGCTACACCTTC	CASSFGVHYGYTF
TRBJ2-4	NA	many	TRBV6-1	13	TGTGCCAGCAGTGAACTGGGGGCTGACATTCAGTACTTC	CASSELGADIQYF
TRBJ2-7	NA	many	TRBV27	18	TGTGCCAGCAGTACCTGGACGGGCTCGGGGGCTAGCTCCTACGAGCAGTACTTC	CASSTWTGSGASSYEQYF
TRBJ2-2	NA	many	TRBV7-9	11	TGTGCCAGCAGGCAAACCGGGGAGCTGTTTTTT	CASRQTGELFF
TRBJ1-2	TRBD1	NA	TRBV10-3	13	TGTGCCATCAACCCGGGACAGCCTATTGGCTACACCTTC	CAINPGQPIGYTF
TRBJ2-5	TRBD2	few	TRBV4-3	17	TGCGCCAGCAGCCAAGAGGCTAGCGGGGGCGTTAGGGTGACCCAGTACTTC	CASSQEASGGVRVTQYF
TRBJ2-3	NA	NA	TRBV11-2	15	TGTGCCAGCAGCTGGACTGAGGAGAGCTGGTATACGCAGTATTTT	CASSWTEESWYTQYF
TRBJ1-1	TRBD1	NA	TRBV4-3	15	TGCGCCAGCAGCCAAAACTCAGGGGGCTACGGTGAAGCTTTCTTT	CASSQNSGGYGEAFF
TRBJ1-4	TRBD1	once	TRBV12-3/TRBV12-4	13	TGTGCCAGCAGCAGACAGGGAGGGGAAAAACTGGTTTTT	CASSRQGGEKLVF
TRBJ1-6	TRBD1	NA	TRBV2	14	TGTGCCAGCGGAGACGACAGGGGATGGTCACCCCTCCACTTT	CASGDDRGWSPLHF
TRBJ2-5	TRBD1	NA	TRBV7-9	15	TGTGCCACCGCCACCACAGGGGGAGCGCAAGAGCCCCAGTACTTC	CATATTGGAQEPQYF
TRBJ1-4	NA	many	TRBV7-9	13	TGTGCCAGCAGCCCCCCCAGGGGTGAAAAACTGTTTTTT	CASSPPRGEKLFF
TRBJ1-4	NA	few	TRBV7-9	15	TGTGCCAGCAGCAGAGTGGGGGGGCAGGATGAAAAACTGTTTTTT	CASSRVGGQDEKLFF
TRBJ2-3	TRBD2	few	TRBV6-5	17	TGTGCCAGCAGTTACTCGATTTTAGGACTAGGCACAGATACGCAGTATTTT	CASSYSILGLGTDTQYF
TRBJ1-1	NA	NA	TRBV6-2/TRBV6-3	11	TGTGCCAGCATCGGGGTCACTGAAGCTTTCTTT	CASIGVTEAFF
TRBJ2-7	TRBD2	many	TRBV5-6	15	TGTGCCAGCAGCCCTGGCATCAGCGGGAGAGGCGAGCAGTACTTC	CASSPGISGRGEQYF
TRBJ2-5	NA	NA	TRBV18	14	TGTGCCAGCTCCACCGCACCGGCACAAGAGACCCAGTACTTC	CASSTAPAQETQYF
TRBJ2-1	NA	many	TRBV4-3	13	TGCGCCAGCAGCCACACTAGGAAGCCGGAGCAGTTCTTC	CASSHTRKPEQFF
TRBJ2-7	TRBD2	many	TRBV28	12	TGTGCCACTAAACGGACTAGCTACGAGCAGTACTTC	CATKRTSYEQYF
TRBJ2-7	NA	few	TRBV18	16	TGTGCCAGCTCACCACGTAAGACAGGCGATACCTACGAGCAGTACTTC	CASSPRKTGDTYEQYF
TRBJ2-3	TRBD1	many	TRBV6-5	15	TGTGCCAGCAGTTACCTGTCAGGGGGAACAGATACGCAGTATTTT	CASSYLSGGTDTQYF
TRBJ2-3	TRBD2	few	TRBV19	16	TGTGCCAGTAGGGGACTAGCGGTAAGAGTGGAAGATACGCAGTATTTT	CASRGLAVRVEDTQYF
TRBJ1-6	NA	few	TRBV6-1	15	TGTGCCAGCAGTGTGAGGAGCTCCTATAATTCACCCCTCCACTTT	CASSVRSSYNSPLHF
TRBJ2-7	NA	NA	TRBV5-1	13	TGCGCCAGCAGCTTTTCGGCGGGCTACGAGCAGTACTTC	CASSFSAGYEQYF
TRBJ2-5	TRBD2	NA	TRBV5-3	15	TGTGCCAGCTCTCTCGACGGGGGGTACCAAGGCACCCAGTACTTT	CASSLDGGYQGTQYF
TRBJ1-1	NA	many	TRBV7-8	12	TGTGCCAGCAGCTTAGCACCCACTGAAGCTTTCTTT	CASSLAPTEAFF
TRBJ1-3	NA	many	TRBV6-5	16	TGTGCCAGCAGTTACTCATCGCTCAGCTCTGGAAACACCATATATTTT	CASSYSSLSSGNTIYF
TRBJ2-3	TRBD2	NA	TRBV4-2	16	TGTGCCAGCAGCCCTCGGACTAGCGGGGTCACAGATACGCAGTATTTT	CASSPRTSGVTDTQYF
TRBJ2-7	NA	many	TRBV7-3	11	TGTGCCAGCCGTTTTCTTCTAGAAAGGAACTTC	CASRFLLERNF
TRBJ1-1	NA	many	TRBV5-6	13	TGTGCCAGCAGCCCGGGGGAGGGCACTGAAGCTTTCTTT	CASSPGEGTEAFF
TRBJ2-7	NA	many	TRBV10-3	15	TGTGCCATCAGTGGGACTCGGACAGAGTCCTACGAGCAGTACTTC	CAISGTRTESYEQYF
TRBJ1-5	NA	NA	TRBV6-2/TRBV6-3	15	TGTGCCAGGGGACTCAAACTGGGGCGCAATCAGCCCCAGCATTTT	CARGLKLGRNQPQHF